Following are 9 T cell receptor beta chains from one sample sequenced in a study of T cell responses to AZD1222 COVID-19 vaccine. Method: immunoSEQ multiplex PCR; TCRdb's copy keeps in-frame clones and lacks some. The sample lists over 100,000 clones, roughly 84% occurring once. This material consisted of peripheral blood, taken on day 0 of AZD1222 vaccination. These receptors originate from an adult in good health.

The chain combines TRBV21-1 with TRBJ2-1; TRBD2 was called by the table and not checked on the DNA. TRBV21-1 is a documented pseudogene. The CDR3 sequence is 16 residues long. The CDR3 region is CARQTAGPIWDNEQFF. The CDR3 DNA sequence: TGTGCCAGGCAGACCGCGGGACCCATCTGGGACAATGAGCAGTTCTTC.

The chain combines TRBV5-1 with TRBJ1-6; D ambiguous. Per germline, CDR1 SGHRS and CDR2 YFSETQ. There are 15 residues in the CDR3. Trimming removed 4 bases from V and 0 bases from J, with 8 bases in between. CDR3 in amino acids: CASSTPHSYNSPLHF. The CDR3, as DNA: TGCGCCAGCAGCACGCCCCACTCCTATAATTCACCCCTCCACTTT.

V usage is TRBV19 and J usage is TRBJ1-4; 7 positions match TRBD1. Germline lookup yields CDR1 LNHDA and CDR2 SQIVND (reference sequence). This CDR3 is built from 14 residues. Trimming took 5 bases from V and 7 from J; bases not matched to a gene: 7. CDR3 in amino acids: CASSEGARGEKLFF. CDR3 coding DNA: TGTGCCAGTAGTGAGGGGGCGCGGGGTGAAAAACTGTTTTTT.

This clone was seen just once. This sequence joins TRBV6-1 and TRBJ2-2; the match to TRBD2 covers 12 bases. CDR3 length: 17 amino acids. Germline V gene sequence: CDR1 MNHNS, CDR2 SASEGT. J lost 6 bases, V lost 4 bases, and 9 bases had no gene match. The CDR3, as DNA: TGTGCCAGCAGTGTAGCTAGCGGGGGGGCCGGAGCCGGGGAGCTGTTTTTT. Protein product: CASSVASGGAGAGELFF.

This clone was seen a handful of times. The CDR3 nucleotides are TGTGCCAGTAGTATTCAGTCCGGTGAGCAGTTCTTC. Amino acid sequence: CASSIQSGEQFF. The chain couples TRBV19 to TRBJ2-1; D call uncertain. The CDR3 is 12 residues long. Per germline, CDR1 LNHDA and CDR2 SQIVND (reference sequence). Trimming left V 3 bases short and J 9 bases short, with 9 bases between.

The chain recombines TRBV7-3 with TRBJ2-1; a weak D match, TRBD2 (5 bases). The germline gives CDR1 SGHTA, CDR2 FQGTGA. With 5 bases removed from V and 9 bases from J, the gap between germline ends came to 11 bases. This CDR3 has 12 residues. This CDR3 reads CASSRAGGEQFF. In DNA form, the CDR3 reads TGTGCCAGCAGCCGGGCCGGAGGTGAGCAGTTCTTC.

This chain joins TRBV7-9 and TRBJ2-1, with D possibly called TRBD1 or TRBD2 (6 bases each). Germline loops: CDR1 SEHNR, CDR2 FQNEAQ (reference sequence). This CDR3 has 16 amino acids. Trimming left V 4 bases short and J 7 bases short, with 20 bases between. In DNA, the CDR3 is TGTGCCAGCAGCTCTATCGACAGGACGGGGGCTAATGAGCAGTTCTTC. The encoded protein is CASSSIDRTGANEQFF.

The chain is built from TRBV5-1 and TRBJ2-1; TRBD1 or TRBD2 may be the D gene (5 bases each). CDR1 and CDR2 (germline): SGHRS, YFSETQ. CDR3 length equals 16 residues. Trimming removed 0 bases from V and 1 base from J, with 11 bases in between. The CDR3 DNA reads TGCGCCAGCAGCTTGGCCCTGGGGGAGTCCTACAATGAGCAGTTCTTC. Its translation is CASSLALGESYNEQFF.

The chain carries TRBV18 and TRBJ1-2, with 9 bases that match TRBD1. This CDR3 is 15 amino acids long. J gave up 5 bases and V 4 bases, and 8 bases lay outside the gene matches. Germline V CDR1 and CDR2: KGHSH, LQKENI. CDR3 sequence: CASSQATGGDYGYTF. The DNA of the CDR3 is TGTGCCAGCTCACAAGCGACAGGGGGGGATTATGGCTACACCTTC.